This TCR beta chain was obtained from a study of neurological immune-mediated disorders. This clonotype was seen at least ten times. Healthy control participants comprised blood bank volunteers in Maryland, USA. The J segment lost 0 bases and the V segment lost 3 bases, leaving 13 bases of the junction unmatched. The length of the CDR3 is 20 residues. CDR1 is SEHNR, CDR2 FQNEAQ, per germline (reference sequence). By 5'RACE with 10-nucleotide random UMIs, the cDNA was made. Using its own MiXCR run on the 5' RACE reads, TCRdb lists one record per CDR3 protein. The data hold tens of thousands of distinct CDR3 sequences, with roughly 11% observed a single time.

The chain carries TRBV7-9 and TRBJ1-5, with TRBD1 matching over 11 bases. Sequencing used PBMCs. The sequence derives from a man in his sixties in good health. CDR3: CASSFGTGGKGGYSNQPQHF. As DNA, the CDR3 is TGTGCCAGCAGCTTTGGGACAGGGGGGAAAGGGGGTTATAGCAATCAGCCCCAGCATTTT.